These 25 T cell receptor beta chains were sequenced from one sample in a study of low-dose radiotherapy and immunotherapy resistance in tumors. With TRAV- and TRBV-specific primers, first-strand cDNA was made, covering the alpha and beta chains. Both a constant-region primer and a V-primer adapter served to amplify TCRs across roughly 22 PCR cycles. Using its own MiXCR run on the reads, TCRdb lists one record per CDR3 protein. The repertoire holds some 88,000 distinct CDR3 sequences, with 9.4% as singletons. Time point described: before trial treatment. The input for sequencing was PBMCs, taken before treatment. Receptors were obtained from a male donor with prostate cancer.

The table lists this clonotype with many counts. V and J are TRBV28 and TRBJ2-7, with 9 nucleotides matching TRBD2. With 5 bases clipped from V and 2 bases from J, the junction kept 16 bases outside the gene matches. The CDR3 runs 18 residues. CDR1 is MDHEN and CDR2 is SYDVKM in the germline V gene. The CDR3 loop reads CASSTPPFSGSRTYEQYF. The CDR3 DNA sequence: TGTGCCAGCAGTACCCCTCCCTTTAGCGGGAGTCGCACCTACGAGCAGTACTTC.

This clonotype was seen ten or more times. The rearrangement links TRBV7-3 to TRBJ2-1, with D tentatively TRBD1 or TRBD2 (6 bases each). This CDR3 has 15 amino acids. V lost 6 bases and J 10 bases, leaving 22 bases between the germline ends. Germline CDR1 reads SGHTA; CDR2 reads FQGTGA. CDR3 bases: TGTGCCAGCAGTAGGGGGACTGGGGGCTCCGGAGAGCAGTTCTTC. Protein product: CASSRGTGGSGEQFF. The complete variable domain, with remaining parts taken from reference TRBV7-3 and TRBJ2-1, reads GAGVSQTPSNKVTEKGKYVELRCDPISGHTALYWYRQSLGQGPEFLIYFQGTGAADDSGLPNDRFFAVRPEGSVSTLKIQRTERGDSAVYLCASSRGTGGSGEQFFGPGTRLTVL.

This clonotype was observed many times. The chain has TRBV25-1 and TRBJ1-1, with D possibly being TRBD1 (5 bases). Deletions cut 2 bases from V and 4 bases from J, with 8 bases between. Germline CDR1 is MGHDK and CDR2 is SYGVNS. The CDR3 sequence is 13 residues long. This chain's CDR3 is CASSEEGSTEAFF. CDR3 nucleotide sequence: TGTGCCAGCAGTGAAGAGGGGAGCACTGAAGCTTTCTTT.

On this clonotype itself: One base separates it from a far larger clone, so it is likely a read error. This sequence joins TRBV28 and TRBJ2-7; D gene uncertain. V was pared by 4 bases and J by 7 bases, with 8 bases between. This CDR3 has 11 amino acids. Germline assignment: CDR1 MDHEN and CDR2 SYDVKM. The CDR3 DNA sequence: TGTGCCAGCAGTTCCTTGGAGGAGCAGTACTTC. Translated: CASSSLEEQYF.

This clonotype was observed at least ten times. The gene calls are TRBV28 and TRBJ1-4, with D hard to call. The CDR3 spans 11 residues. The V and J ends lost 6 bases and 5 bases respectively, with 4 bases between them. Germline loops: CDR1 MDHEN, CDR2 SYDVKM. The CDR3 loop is CASSPNEKLFF. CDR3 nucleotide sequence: TGTGCCAGCAGCCCAAATGAAAAACTGTTTTTT.

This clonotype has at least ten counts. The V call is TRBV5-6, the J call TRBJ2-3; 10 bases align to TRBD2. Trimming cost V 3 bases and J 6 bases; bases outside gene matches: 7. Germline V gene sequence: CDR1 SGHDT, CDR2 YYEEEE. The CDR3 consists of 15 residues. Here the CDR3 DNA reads TGTGCCAGCAGCTCTCTAGCGGGAGTTCGTGATACGCAGTATTTT. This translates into CASSSLAGVRDTQYF.

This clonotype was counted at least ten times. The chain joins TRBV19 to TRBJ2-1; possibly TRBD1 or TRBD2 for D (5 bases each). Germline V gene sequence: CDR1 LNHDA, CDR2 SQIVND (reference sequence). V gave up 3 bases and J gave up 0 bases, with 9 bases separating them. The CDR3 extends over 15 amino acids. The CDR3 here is CASSIRGGSYNEQFF. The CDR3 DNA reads TGTGCCAGTAGTATTCGGGGCGGCTCCTACAATGAGCAGTTCTTC.

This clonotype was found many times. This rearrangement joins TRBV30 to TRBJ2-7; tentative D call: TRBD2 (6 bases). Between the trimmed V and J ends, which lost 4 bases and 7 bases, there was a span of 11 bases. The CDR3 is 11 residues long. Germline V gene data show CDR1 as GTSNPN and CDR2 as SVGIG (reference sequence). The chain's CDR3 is CAWTGRKEQYF. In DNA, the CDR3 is TGTGCCTGGACAGGGAGGAAAGAGCAGTACTTC.

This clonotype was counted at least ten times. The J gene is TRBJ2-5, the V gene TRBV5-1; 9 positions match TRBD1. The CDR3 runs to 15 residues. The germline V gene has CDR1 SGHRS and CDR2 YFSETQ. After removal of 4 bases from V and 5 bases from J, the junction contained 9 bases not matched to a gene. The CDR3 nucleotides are TGCGCCAGCAGCCTGACAGGGGGGATTCTGGAGACCCAGTACTTC. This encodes CASSLTGGILETQYF.

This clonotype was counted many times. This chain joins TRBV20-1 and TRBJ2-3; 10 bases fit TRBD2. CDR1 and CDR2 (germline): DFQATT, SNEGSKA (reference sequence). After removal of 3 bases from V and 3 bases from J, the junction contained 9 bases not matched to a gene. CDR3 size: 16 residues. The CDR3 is CSASSGTSEYTDTQYF. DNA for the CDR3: TGCAGTGCTAGTTCCGGGACTAGCGAGTATACAGATACGCAGTATTTT.

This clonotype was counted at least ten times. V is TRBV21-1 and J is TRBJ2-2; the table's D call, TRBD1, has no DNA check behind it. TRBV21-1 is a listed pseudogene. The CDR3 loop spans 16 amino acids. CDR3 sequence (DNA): TGTGCCAGCAGCAAAGAGTCAGGGGGCTACACCGGGGAGCTGTTTTTT. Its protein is CASSKESGGYTGELFF.

CDR3 DNA: TGTGCCAGCAGTTCACGTGGGACTAGCGGGCTCACAGATACGCAGTATTTT. Encoded protein: CASSSRGTSGLTDTQYF. The chain joins TRBV28 to TRBJ2-3; 12 bases agree with TRBD2. The CDR3 has 17 amino acids. V lost 4 bases to trimming and J lost 2 bases; unmatched junction nucleotides: 7. Germline V CDR1 and CDR2: MDHEN, SYDVKM.

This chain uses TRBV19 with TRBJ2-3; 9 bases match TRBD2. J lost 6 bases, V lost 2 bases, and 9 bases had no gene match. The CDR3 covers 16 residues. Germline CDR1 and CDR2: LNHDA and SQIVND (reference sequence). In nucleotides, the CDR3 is TGTGCCAGTAGTATAAGTAGCGGGAGCGTCAGCGATACGCAGTATTTT. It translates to CASSISSGSVSDTQYF.

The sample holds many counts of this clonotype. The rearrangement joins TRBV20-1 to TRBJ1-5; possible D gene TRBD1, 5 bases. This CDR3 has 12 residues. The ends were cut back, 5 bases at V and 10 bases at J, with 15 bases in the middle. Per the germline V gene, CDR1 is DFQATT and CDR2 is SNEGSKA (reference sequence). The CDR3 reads CSAGDPRYPQHF. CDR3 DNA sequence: TGCAGTGCTGGGGACCCCCGATATCCCCAGCATTTT.

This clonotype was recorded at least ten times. The CDR3 loop reads CASSLVGSGGRDQETQYF. CDR3 nucleotide sequence: TGTGCCAGCAGCTTAGTTGGTTCAGGCGGGAGGGACCAAGAGACCCAGTACTTC. The V and J genes are TRBV7-2 and TRBJ2-5; 9 nucleotides match TRBD2. J lost 0 bases, V lost 1 base, and 9 bases had no gene match. Germline values: CDR1 SGHTA, CDR2 FQGNSA. There are 18 residues in the CDR3. The variable domain in full, with the rest retrieved from reference TRBV7-2 and TRBJ2-5, is GAGVSQSPSNKVTEKGKDVELRCDPISGHTALYWYRQSLGQGLEFLIYFQGNSAPDKSGLPSDRFSAERTGGSVSTLTIQRTQQEDSAVYLCASSLVGSGGRDQETQYFGPGTRLLVL.

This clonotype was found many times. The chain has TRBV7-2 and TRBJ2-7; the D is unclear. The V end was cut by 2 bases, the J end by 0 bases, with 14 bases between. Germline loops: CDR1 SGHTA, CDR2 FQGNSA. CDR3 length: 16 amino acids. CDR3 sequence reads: CASSLFSDTYSYEQYF. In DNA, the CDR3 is TGTGCCAGCAGCTTATTCAGTGACACCTACTCCTACGAGCAGTACTTC.

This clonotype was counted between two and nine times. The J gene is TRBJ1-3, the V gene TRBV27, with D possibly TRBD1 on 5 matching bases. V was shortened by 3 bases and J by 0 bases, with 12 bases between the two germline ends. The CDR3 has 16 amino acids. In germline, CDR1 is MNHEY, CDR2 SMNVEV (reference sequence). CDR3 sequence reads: CASSFDSKTSGNTIYF. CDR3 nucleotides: TGTGCCAGCAGTTTTGACAGCAAAACCTCTGGAAACACCATATATTTT.

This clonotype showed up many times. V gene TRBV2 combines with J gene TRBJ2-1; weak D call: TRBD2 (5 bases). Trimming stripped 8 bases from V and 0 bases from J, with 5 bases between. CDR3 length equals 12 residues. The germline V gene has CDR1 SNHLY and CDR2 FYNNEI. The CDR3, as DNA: TGTGCCAGCGGGAGCTCCTACAATGAGCAGTTCTTC. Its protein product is CASGSSYNEQFF.

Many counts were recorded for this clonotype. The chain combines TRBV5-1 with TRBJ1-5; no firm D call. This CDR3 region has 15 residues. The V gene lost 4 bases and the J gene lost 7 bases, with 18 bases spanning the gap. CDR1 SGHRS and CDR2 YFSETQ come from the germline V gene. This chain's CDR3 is CASSPGPGTGQPQHF. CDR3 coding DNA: TGCGCCAGCAGCCCCGGACCAGGCACTGGGCAGCCCCAGCATTTT.

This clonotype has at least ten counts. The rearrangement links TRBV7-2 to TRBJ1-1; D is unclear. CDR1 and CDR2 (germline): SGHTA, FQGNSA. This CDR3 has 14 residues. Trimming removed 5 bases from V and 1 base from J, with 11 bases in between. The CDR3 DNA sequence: TGTGCCAGCAGCGAGGACTTTAGGAACACTGAAGCTTTCTTT. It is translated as CASSEDFRNTEAFF.

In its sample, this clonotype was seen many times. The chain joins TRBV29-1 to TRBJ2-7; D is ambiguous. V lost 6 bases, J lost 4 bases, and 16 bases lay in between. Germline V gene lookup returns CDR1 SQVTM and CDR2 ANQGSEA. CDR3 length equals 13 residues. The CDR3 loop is CSVALSGFYEQYF. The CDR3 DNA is TGCAGCGTGGCCCTGTCGGGCTTTTACGAGCAGTACTTC.

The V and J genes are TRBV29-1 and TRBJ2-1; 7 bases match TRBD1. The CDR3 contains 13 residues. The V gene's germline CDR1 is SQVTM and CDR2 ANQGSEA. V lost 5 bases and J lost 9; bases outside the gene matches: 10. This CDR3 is CSVKGHRDSEQFF. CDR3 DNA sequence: TGCAGCGTTAAAGGTCACCGGGACAGTGAGCAGTTCTTC.

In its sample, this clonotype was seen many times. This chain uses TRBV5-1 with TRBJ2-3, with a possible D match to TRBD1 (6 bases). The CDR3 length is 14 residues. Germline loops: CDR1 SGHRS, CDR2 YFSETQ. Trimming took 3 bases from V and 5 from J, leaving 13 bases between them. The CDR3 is CASSSGTQQDTQYF. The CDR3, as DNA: TGCGCCAGCAGCTCGGGGACACAGCAAGATACGCAGTATTTT.

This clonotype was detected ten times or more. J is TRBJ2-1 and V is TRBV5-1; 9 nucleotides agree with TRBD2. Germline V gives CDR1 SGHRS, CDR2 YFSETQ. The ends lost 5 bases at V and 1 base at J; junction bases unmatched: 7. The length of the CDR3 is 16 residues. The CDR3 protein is CASRSGSGRSYNEQFF. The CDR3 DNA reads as TGCGCCAGCAGGAGCGGTAGCGGGAGATCCTACAATGAGCAGTTCTTC.

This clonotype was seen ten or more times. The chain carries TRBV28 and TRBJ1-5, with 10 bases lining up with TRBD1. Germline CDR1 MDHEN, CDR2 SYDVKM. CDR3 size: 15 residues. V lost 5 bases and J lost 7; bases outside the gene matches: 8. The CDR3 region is CASSGSGTGEQPQHF. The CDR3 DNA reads TGTGCCAGCAGTGGATCCGGGACAGGGGAACAGCCCCAGCATTTT.